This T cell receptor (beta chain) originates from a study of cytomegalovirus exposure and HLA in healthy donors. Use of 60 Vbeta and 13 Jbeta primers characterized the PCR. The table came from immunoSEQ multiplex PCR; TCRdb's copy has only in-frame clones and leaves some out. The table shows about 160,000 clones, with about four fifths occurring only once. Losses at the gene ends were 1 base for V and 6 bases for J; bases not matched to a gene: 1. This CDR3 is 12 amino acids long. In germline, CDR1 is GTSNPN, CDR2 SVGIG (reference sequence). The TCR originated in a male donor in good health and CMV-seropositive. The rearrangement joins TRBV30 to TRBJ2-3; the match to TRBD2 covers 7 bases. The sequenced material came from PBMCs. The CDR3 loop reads CAWSATSDTQYF. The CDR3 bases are TGTGCCTGGAGTGCGACTAGCGATACGCAGTATTTT.